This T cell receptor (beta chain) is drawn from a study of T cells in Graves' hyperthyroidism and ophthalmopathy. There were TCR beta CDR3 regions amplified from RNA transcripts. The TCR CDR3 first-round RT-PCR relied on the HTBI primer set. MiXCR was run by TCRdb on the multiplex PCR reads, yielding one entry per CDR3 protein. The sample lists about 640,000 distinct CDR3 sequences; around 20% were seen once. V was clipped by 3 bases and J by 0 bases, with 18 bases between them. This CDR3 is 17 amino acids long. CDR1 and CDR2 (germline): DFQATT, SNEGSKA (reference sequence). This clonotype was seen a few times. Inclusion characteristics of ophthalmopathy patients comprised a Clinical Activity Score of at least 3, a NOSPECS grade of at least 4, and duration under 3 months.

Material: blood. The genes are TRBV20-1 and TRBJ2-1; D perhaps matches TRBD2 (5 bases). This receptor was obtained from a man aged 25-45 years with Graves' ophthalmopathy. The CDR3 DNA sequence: TGCAGTGCTAGGGCTACCATGGACTTAAGCTCCTACAATGAGCAGTTCTTC. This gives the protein CSARATMDLSSYNEQFF.